These 21 T cell receptor beta chains came from one sample sequenced in a study of OX40 agonist ivuxolimab in advanced cancers. Assay: immunoSEQ multiplex PCR; the TCRdb copy retains only in-frame clones and omits some. This sample yields 60,000 to 65,000 clones, of which about 90% are seen a single time; about 5% belongs to the top ten. The material sequenced was CD4+ or CD8+ T cells sorted from blood, taken in a trial of the OX40 agonist ivuxolimab. The receptor set was obtained from an adult with an advanced solid tumor such as melanoma, head and neck, liver or kidney cancer.

This clone came up a few times. V usage is TRBV5-1 and J usage is TRBJ2-5; possibly TRBD2 for D (6 bases). Between the trimmed V and J ends, which lost 3 bases and 4 bases, there was a span of 10 bases. The CDR3 consists of 13 residues. Germline V gene sequence: CDR1 SGHRS, CDR2 YFSETQ. The CDR3 region has the DNA TGCGCCAGCAGCTCGGGACTTAGAGAGACCCAGTACTTC. It codes for CASSSGLRETQYF.

The V and J genes are TRBV5-6 and TRBJ2-2; 7 bases match TRBD2. The V segment lost 1 base and the J segment 5 bases; nucleotides outside the gene matches: 5. The CDR3 loop spans 15 amino acids. Looked up from germline, CDR1 is SGHDT and CDR2 is YYEEEE. CDR3 loop: CASSLFAGVTGELFF. The CDR3 nucleotides are TGTGCCAGCAGCTTGTTTGCGGGAGTGACCGGGGAGCTGTTTTTT.

The V gene is TRBV5-4, the J gene TRBJ2-5; 8 bases are shared with TRBD2. The CDR3 length is 15 residues. J was trimmed by 2 bases and V by 3 bases; bases with no gene match: 6. CDR1 is SGHNT, CDR2 YYREEE, per germline (reference sequence). The CDR3 DNA follows: TGTGCCAGCAGCTCGAAGCGGGAGTTGCAAGAGACCCAGTACTTC. Translated: CASSSKRELQETQYF. Full variable domain (remainder filled in from reference TRBV5-4 and TRBJ2-5): ETGVTQSPTHLIKTRGQQVTLRCSSQSGHNTVSWYQQALGQGPQFIFQYYREEENGRGNFPPRFSGLQFPNYSSELNVNALELDDSALYLCASSSKRELQETQYFGPGTRLLVL.

This clone has just one count. This rearrangement joins TRBV7-2 to TRBJ2-7, with 13 bases matching TRBD2. This CDR3 is 17 amino acids long. The J segment lost 1 base and the V segment lost 1 base, leaving 4 bases of the junction unmatched. The germline V gene has CDR1 SGHTA and CDR2 FQGNSA. CDR3 loop: CASSLDRTSGSSYEQYF. The CDR3 DNA sequence: TGTGCCAGCAGCTTAGATAGGACTAGCGGGAGTTCCTACGAGCAGTACTTC. The full variable domain, in which reference TRBV7-2 and TRBJ2-7 provide the parts outside the CDR3, is GAGVSQSPSNKVTEKGKDVELRCDPISGHTALYWYRQSLGQGLEFLIYFQGNSAPDKSGLPSDRFSAERTGGSVSTLTIQRTQQEDSAVYLCASSLDRTSGSSYEQYFGPGTRLTVT.

The J gene is TRBJ1-1, the V gene TRBV2; D possibly corresponds to TRBD1 (6 bases). Germline-derived CDR1 and CDR2 are SNHLY and FYNNEI. Trimming took 7 bases from V and 1 from J, leaving 19 bases between them. The CDR3 covers 16 residues. DNA for the CDR3: TGTGCCAGCATGTGGGCGAGGGGGAAGAGGAACACTGAAGCTTTCTTT. Its translation: CASMWARGKRNTEAFF.

CDR3 region: CASKRAGAMNTEAFF. The CDR3 coding sequence is TGTGCCAGCAAAAGGGCAGGGGCTATGAACACTGAAGCTTTCTTT. The J gene is TRBJ1-1, the V gene TRBV2, with D possibly matching TRBD1 (6 bases). Trimming removed 7 bases from V and 0 bases from J, with 15 bases in between. This CDR3 is built from 15 residues. The V gene's germline CDR1 is SNHLY and CDR2 FYNNEI.

V usage is TRBV28 and J usage is TRBJ2-3; 10 bases map to TRBD2. The CDR3 has 15 amino acids. V shed 6 bases and J 5 bases; nucleotides not matched to a gene: 8. Germline CDR1 and CDR2: MDHEN and SYDVKM. The CDR3 region has the DNA TGTGCCAGCAGGGAGCGGGAGGGCCGTTTAGATACGCAGTATTTT. Amino acids: CASREREGRLDTQYF.

CDR3 DNA sequence: TGTGCCAGCTCACCATTTCAGGGCTACGAGCAGTACTTC. Translation gives CASSPFQGYEQYF. The chain uses TRBV18 and TRBJ2-7; maybe TRBD1 (5 bases). Germline lookup yields CDR1 KGHSH and CDR2 LQKENI. V was shortened by 2 bases and J by 3 bases, with 8 bases between the two germline ends. The CDR3 is made up of 13 amino acids. Full variable domain (rest looked up from reference TRBV18 and TRBJ2-7): NAGVMQNPRHLVRRRGQEARLRCSPMKGHSHVYWYRQLPEEGLKFMVYLQKENIIDESGMPKERFSAEFPKEGPSILRIQQVVRGDSAAYFCASSPFQGYEQYFGPGTRLTVT.

Only a few counts were recorded for this clone. The chain employs TRBV30 and TRBJ1-2, with unresolved D. The V end lost 1 base, the J end lost 4 bases, and 13 bases lay between the germline ends. The CDR3 is 14 amino acids. The germline V gene encodes CDR1 GTSNPN and CDR2 SVGIG (reference sequence). In nucleotides, the CDR3 is TGTGCCTGGAGTGACGCTATAAGACCCTATGGCTACACCTTC. This translates into CAWSDAIRPYGYTF. The whole variable domain, filled in from reference TRBV30 and TRBJ1-2, reads SQTIHQWPATLVQPVGSPLSLECTVEGTSNPNLYWYRQAAGRGLQLLFYSVGIGQISSEVPQNLSASRPQDRQFILSSKKLLLSDSGFYLCAWSDAIRPYGYTFGSGTRLTVV.

This clone was recorded once. The chain links TRBV6-6 to TRBJ2-7, with D unclear. Germline V gene data show CDR1 as MNHNY and CDR2 as SVGAGI (reference sequence). With 5 bases removed from V and 3 bases from J, the gap between germline ends came to 5 bases. The CDR3 consists of 11 residues. The CDR3 loop is CASSLGYEQYF. The CDR3 nucleotides are TGTGCCAGCAGTCTGGGCTACGAGCAGTACTTC.

The CDR3: CASSLRTDSYEQYF. The CDR3 bases are TGCGCCAGCAGCCTACGGACGGACTCCTACGAGCAGTACTTC. This rearrangement joins TRBV23-1 to TRBJ2-7; D unclear. TRBV23-1 belongs to the ORF category, with a function that is uncertain. Trimming removed 6 bases from V and 0 bases from J, with 12 bases in between. The CDR3 spans 14 residues.

The chain uses TRBV28 and TRBJ2-7, with TRBD1 identical over 10 bases. V trimming: 5 bases; J trimming: 3 bases; junction bases outside the gene matches: 4. The CDR3 is made up of 14 amino acids. CDR1 MDHEN and CDR2 SYDVKM come from the germline V gene. CDR3 region: CASSAGTGVYEQYF. CDR3 sequence (DNA): TGTGCCAGCAGTGCCGGGACAGGGGTCTACGAGCAGTACTTC.

J is TRBJ2-2 and V is TRBV27; 7 positions agree with TRBD1. The CDR3 covers 15 residues. V lost 6 bases, J lost 0 bases, and 4 bases stayed unmatched. From germline, CDR1 is MNHEY and CDR2 SMNVEV (reference sequence). CDR3 in amino acids: CASRPDRANTGELFF. The CDR3 coding sequence is TGTGCCAGCAGGCCCGACAGGGCGAACACCGGGGAGCTGTTTTTT.

The chain recombines TRBV5-1 with TRBJ2-1; TRBD1 is a possible D gene (6 bases). The CDR3 totals 17 residues. The germline CDR1 and CDR2 sequences are SGHRS and YFSETQ. V was trimmed by 6 bases and J by 6 bases, leaving 25 bases between them. CDR3 residues: CASTLLGFRAGVNEQFF. The CDR3, as DNA: TGCGCCAGCACCCTGCTTGGATTTAGGGCAGGGGTCAATGAGCAGTTCTTC.

The chain is built from TRBV4-1 and TRBJ2-1, with 8 bases identical to TRBD1. This CDR3 region has 18 residues. With 0 bases clipped from V and 5 bases from J, the junction kept 12 bases outside the gene matches. CDR1 and CDR2 (germline): MGHRA, YSYEKL. The CDR3 coding sequence is TGCGCCAGCAGCCAAGATTTAGTAGGCGCAGGGGGCCACAATGAGCAGTTCTTC. It codes for CASSQDLVGAGGHNEQFF.

V and J are TRBV18 and TRBJ1-2; 7 positions agree with TRBD1. V lost 2 bases to trimming and J lost 6 bases; unmatched junction nucleotides: 3. The CDR3 length is 13 residues. CDR1 and CDR2 (germline): KGHSH, LQKENI. For the CDR3, the DNA is TGTGCCAGCTCACCAAAGGGGGCAAATGGCTACACCTTC. Translation: CASSPKGANGYTF.

V usage is TRBV11-2 and J usage is TRBJ1-2; 8 bases line up with TRBD1. The length of the CDR3 is 13 residues. V lost 4 bases to trimming and J lost 5 bases; unmatched junction nucleotides: 3. Looked up from germline, CDR1 is SGHAT and CDR2 is FQNNGV. This CDR3 reads CASSSGQAYGYTF. The CDR3, as DNA: TGTGCCAGCAGCTCGGGACAGGCATATGGCTACACCTTC.

This clone has more than one count but fewer than ten. The V call is TRBV11-2, the J call TRBJ2-6; D call uncertain. Germline CDR1 and CDR2: SGHAT and FQNNGV. CDR3 length: 14 residues. Trimming took 4 bases from V and 0 from J, leaving 4 bases between them. Written as DNA, the CDR3 is TGTGCCAGCAGCTACAGCTCTGGGGCCAACGTCCTGACTTTC. It translates to CASSYSSGANVLTF.

The V gene is TRBV4-1, the J gene TRBJ2-1, with 12 positions matching TRBD2. V gave up 4 bases and J gave up 0 bases; unmatched junction bases: 7. The CDR3 runs 18 residues. CDR1 is MGHRA, CDR2 YSYEKL, per germline. CDR3 in amino acids: CASSPPWTSGNSYNEQFF. The CDR3 nucleotides read TGCGCCAGCAGCCCGCCGTGGACTAGCGGGAACTCCTACAATGAGCAGTTCTTC.

The chain joins TRBV5-1 to TRBJ2-5, with TRBD1 matching over 7 bases. V lost 0 bases, J lost 1 base, and 3 bases stayed unmatched. The germline CDR1 and CDR2 sequences are SGHRS and YFSETQ. This CDR3 region has 15 residues. This chain's CDR3 is CASSLAWDSQETQYF. Written as DNA, the CDR3 is TGCGCCAGCAGCTTGGCTTGGGACAGCCAAGAGACCCAGTACTTC.

This chain uses TRBV2 with TRBJ2-1; TRBD2 matches 13 bases. The CDR3 sequence is 13 residues long. V dropped 9 bases and J dropped 9; count of bases not matched to a gene: 5. CDR1 SNHLY and CDR2 FYNNEI come from the germline V gene. The CDR3 DNA sequence: TGTGCCAGTCGACTAGCGGGAGGTGGTGAGCAGTTCTTC. Residues: CASRLAGGGEQFF.